This entry is about one T cell receptor beta chain. As yet, its antigen is unknown. This sample stems from a study of cytotoxic CD8 clonotypes in ibrutinib-treated CLL. Whole-study context: Once patients had received a median 12 months of treatment, range 6 to 36, response samples were obtained. Study-level points and caveats: Public clonotypes occurred uncommonly; on treatment, they contracted or remained stable.

This CDR3 has 17 residues. J gave up 0 bases and V 0 bases, and 6 bases lay outside the gene matches. Per germline, CDR1 KGHSH and CDR2 LQKENI. Sequencing used immunoSEQ multiplex PCR; TCRdb keeps in-frame clones, though not all of them. The sample holds over 65,000 clones, 70% to 80% seen once. The chain couples TRBV18 to TRBJ2-3; 7 bases are a match to TRBD2. The source was PBMCs, collected after 12 months of ibrutinib treatment. The receptor's source is a human donor with chronic lymphocytic leukemia. This CDR3 reads CASSPPGLAVSTDTQYF. In DNA, the CDR3 is TGTGCCAGCTCACCACCGGGCCTAGCGGTAAGCACAGATACGCAGTATTTT.